A selection of T cell receptor beta chains follows, all from one sample in a study of shared clonotypes between healthy human individuals. Using immunoSEQ multiplex PCR, the repertoire was profiled, and TCRdb retains in-frame clones only, with some absent. The repertoire consists of around 120,000 clones, with less than 75% occurring once and the leading ten covering around 26%. Sequencing input: memory CD8+ T cells sorted from blood. The receptors originated from a woman aged 25 to 45 in good health. The CDR3 runs from the conserved cysteine through the conserved F or W. A D gene is named only where the DNA matches it firmly. Size values are once, few and many counts, or a class for expanded clones, and some rows have none.

CDR3 DNA: TGTGCCAGCACTAAACGGGACGCAAACATGAACACTGAAGCTTTCTTT
CDR3 protein: CASTKRDANMNTEAFF
clone size: .
CDR3 length: 16
J gene: TRBJ1-1
D gene: .
V gene: TRBV28

CDR3 DNA: TGTGCCAGCGCCAATTCGGGAGGTAGCACAGATACGCAGTATTTT
CDR3 protein: CASANSGGSTDTQYF
clone size: few
CDR3 length: 15
J gene: TRBJ2-3
D gene: TRBD2
V gene: TRBV2

CDR3 DNA: TGTGCCAGCAGTTACGGGACAGGGGCCTACGAGCAGTACTTC
CDR3 protein: CASSYGTGAYEQYF
clone size: many
CDR3 length: 14
J gene: TRBJ2-7
D gene: TRBD1
V gene: TRBV6-5

CDR3 DNA: TGTGCCAGCAGCTTGTTATCGGTGAATGAGCAGTTCTTC
CDR3 protein: CASSLLSVNEQFF
clone size: few
CDR3 length: 13
J gene: TRBJ2-1
D gene: .
V gene: TRBV7-9

CDR3 DNA: TGTGCCAGTAGTACCTGGACAGGGGACGAGCAGTACTTC
CDR3 protein: CASSTWTGDEQYF
clone size: many
CDR3 length: 13
J gene: TRBJ2-7
D gene: TRBD1
V gene: TRBV19

CDR3 DNA: TGTGCCAGCAGCTTGGCCCCGGACAGGAGACGCACAGATACGCAGTATTTT
CDR3 protein: CASSLAPDRRRTDTQYF
clone size: few
CDR3 length: 17
J gene: TRBJ2-3
D gene: TRBD1
V gene: TRBV5-6

CDR3 DNA: TGTGCCAGCAGCTTAATCCTTAGCGGCAGCTCCTACAATGAGCAGTTCTTC
CDR3 protein: CASSLILSGSSYNEQFF
clone size: .
CDR3 length: 17
J gene: TRBJ2-1
D gene: .
V gene: TRBV7-6

CDR3 DNA: TGTGCCAGCAGTTTACAGTTTCGCCCCTACAATGAGCAGTTCTTC
CDR3 protein: CASSLQFRPYNEQFF
clone size: .
CDR3 length: 15
J gene: TRBJ2-1
D gene: .
V gene: TRBV28

CDR3 DNA: TGCGCCAGCAGCTTGGTCAGCCCCGGGGAGCAGTACTTC
CDR3 protein: CASSLVSPGEQYF
clone size: once
CDR3 length: 13
J gene: TRBJ2-7
D gene: .
V gene: TRBV5-1

CDR3 DNA: TGTGCCAGCAGTATCGCTAGCGGGAGTGGAGAGACCCAGTACTTC
CDR3 protein: CASSIASGSGETQYF
clone size: .
CDR3 length: 15
J gene: TRBJ2-5
D gene: TRBD2
V gene: TRBV27

CDR3 DNA: TGTGCCAGCAGTGAAGTTAGGGCTCGCTATGGCTACACCTTC
CDR3 protein: CASSEVRARYGYTF
clone size: .
CDR3 length: 14
J gene: TRBJ1-2
D gene: .
V gene: TRBV6-1

CDR3 DNA: TGCGCCAGCAGCCCCGGGACTAGCGGGACCGAGCAGTACTTC
CDR3 protein: CASSPGTSGTEQYF
clone size: few
CDR3 length: 14
J gene: TRBJ2-7
D gene: TRBD2
V gene: TRBV5-1

CDR3 DNA: TGTGCCACCAGCAGAGATCGCGGCAGCACAGATACGCAGTATTTT
CDR3 protein: CATSRDRGSTDTQYF
clone size: medium-sized
CDR3 length: 15
J gene: TRBJ2-3
D gene: .
V gene: TRBV15

CDR3 DNA: TGTGCCAGCAGTCTCACCGCCGCGGGCGCGACAGGCTACACCTTC
CDR3 protein: CASSLTAAGATGYTF
clone size: .
CDR3 length: 15
J gene: TRBJ1-2
D gene: .
V gene: TRBV28

CDR3 DNA: TGCGCCAGCAGCTCAACAGGGAGAGTAGGGGAGACCCAGTACTTC
CDR3 protein: CASSSTGRVGETQYF
clone size: .
CDR3 length: 15
J gene: TRBJ2-5
D gene: .
V gene: TRBV5-1

CDR3 DNA: TGTGCCAGCAGCTTGCAGGGGCTGTACGAGCAGTACTTC
CDR3 protein: CASSLQGLYEQYF
clone size: .
CDR3 length: 13
J gene: TRBJ2-7
D gene: .
V gene: TRBV7-8

CDR3 DNA: TGTGCCGGGGTGGGTCGGAATGAAAAACTGTTTTTT
CDR3 protein: CAGVGRNEKLFF
clone size: .
CDR3 length: 12
J gene: TRBJ1-4
D gene: .
V gene: TRBV7-9

CDR3 DNA: TGTGCCAGCAGACTCCAAGCTGGTAGCGGGAACACTGAAGCTTTCTTT
CDR3 protein: CASRLQAGSGNTEAFF
clone size: .
CDR3 length: 16
J gene: TRBJ1-1
D gene: .
V gene: TRBV6-6

CDR3 DNA: TGTGCCAGCAGCTTAGAGGAGGGTTCTTACAATGAGCAGTTCTTC
CDR3 protein: CASSLEEGSYNEQFF
clone size: .
CDR3 length: 15
J gene: TRBJ2-1
D gene: .
V gene: TRBV11-3

CDR3 DNA: TGTGCCACGCAAAAGTTCGGGGCGACAGGAGTCGGGGAGCTGTTTTTT
CDR3 protein: CATQKFGATGVGELFF
clone size: .
CDR3 length: 16
J gene: TRBJ2-2
D gene: .
V gene: TRBV2

CDR3 DNA: TGTGCCAGCATTCGGGGTAGCGGAGCCCCCTACGAGCAGTACTTC
CDR3 protein: CASIRGSGAPYEQYF
clone size: .
CDR3 length: 15
J gene: TRBJ2-7
D gene: .
V gene: TRBV28

CDR3 DNA: TGCGCCAGCAGTGAAGCCCCAGCGGGAGGGTACAATGAGCAGTTCTTC
CDR3 protein: CASSEAPAGGYNEQFF
clone size: many
CDR3 length: 16
J gene: TRBJ2-1
D gene: TRBD2
V gene: TRBV10-1

CDR3 DNA: TGTGCCAGCAGCCCACTGACAAGCACAGATACGCAGTATTTT
CDR3 protein: CASSPLTSTDTQYF
clone size: .
CDR3 length: 14
J gene: TRBJ2-3
D gene: .
V gene: TRBV11-2

CDR3 DNA: TGTGCCAGCAGCGAAGGGGTAAACACTGAAGCTTTCTTT
CDR3 protein: CASSEGVNTEAFF
clone size: .
CDR3 length: 13
J gene: TRBJ1-1
D gene: .
V gene: TRBV11-2

CDR3 DNA: TGTGCCAGCAGCCAAGATGGAGGAATTGAAGCTTTCTTT
CDR3 protein: CASSQDGGIEAFF
clone size: .
CDR3 length: 13
J gene: TRBJ1-1
D gene: .
V gene: TRBV14

CDR3 DNA: TGTGCCAGCAGCCTAGAAGGGGGGAACTTCGAGCAGTACTTC
CDR3 protein: CASSLEGGNFEQYF
clone size: few
CDR3 length: 14
J gene: TRBJ2-7
D gene: .
V gene: TRBV13

CDR3 DNA: TGTGCCAGCAGCCCCTTCCCGCTAGCGGGCCGAAGGGATGAGCAGTTCTTC
CDR3 protein: CASSPFPLAGRRDEQFF
clone size: .
CDR3 length: 17
J gene: TRBJ2-1
D gene: TRBD2
V gene: TRBV11-2

CDR3 DNA: TGTGCCAGCAGTGGGGCACCTCCAGGGAAAGGAAACACCATATATTTT
CDR3 protein: CASSGAPPGKGNTIYF
clone size: many
CDR3 length: 16
J gene: TRBJ1-3
D gene: .
V gene: TRBV25-1

CDR3 DNA: TGTGCCAGCAGTTCCTTAGCGGGAGGAACCTACGAGCAGTACTTC
CDR3 protein: CASSSLAGGTYEQYF
clone size: .
CDR3 length: 15
J gene: TRBJ2-7
D gene: TRBD2
V gene: TRBV28

CDR3 DNA: TGTGCCAGCAGTGCTCGGACTAGCGTGGGGAATGAGCAGTTCTTC
CDR3 protein: CASSARTSVGNEQFF
clone size: .
CDR3 length: 15
J gene: TRBJ2-1
D gene: TRBD2
V gene: TRBV27

CDR3 DNA: TGCGCCAGCAGCCAAAGCGTGTGGGAGGCGCTGTACACCGGGGAGCTGTTTTTT
CDR3 protein: CASSQSVWEALYTGELFF
clone size: .
CDR3 length: 18
J gene: TRBJ2-2
D gene: .
V gene: TRBV4-1

CDR3 DNA: TGCGCCAGCAGCTCTGGGGTGGGGGGTAGCACTGAAGCTTTCTTT
CDR3 protein: CASSSGVGGSTEAFF
clone size: .
CDR3 length: 15
J gene: TRBJ1-1
D gene: .
V gene: TRBV5-1

CDR3 DNA: TGTGCCAGCAGTGACGGGAGCACAGATACGCAGTATTTT
CDR3 protein: CASSDGSTDTQYF
clone size: .
CDR3 length: 13
J gene: TRBJ2-3
D gene: .
V gene: TRBV6-4

CDR3 DNA: TGTGCCACCAGCAGAGGTCGGGGAGGCCTTGGCGGGGAGCTGTTTTTT
CDR3 protein: CATSRGRGGLGGELFF
clone size: once
CDR3 length: 16
J gene: TRBJ2-2
D gene: .
V gene: TRBV15

CDR3 DNA: TGTGCCAGCAGTGGACTAGCGGGAGCAGATACGCAGTATTTT
CDR3 protein: CASSGLAGADTQYF
clone size: .
CDR3 length: 14
J gene: TRBJ2-3
D gene: TRBD2
V gene: TRBV6-4

CDR3 DNA: TGCAGCGTTGATATCCCCCTGGGTGGCTACACCTTC
CDR3 protein: CSVDIPLGGYTF
clone size: few
CDR3 length: 12
J gene: TRBJ1-2
D gene: .
V gene: TRBV29-1

CDR3 DNA: TGTGCCAGTAGTGTCAACTACTACGAGCAGTACTTC
CDR3 protein: CASSVNYYEQYF
clone size: .
CDR3 length: 12
J gene: TRBJ2-7
D gene: .
V gene: TRBV19

CDR3 DNA: TGTGCCAGCAGCCAAGGCGGTTGGCTCTACACCGGGGAGCTGTTTTTT
CDR3 protein: CASSQGGWLYTGELFF
clone size: few
CDR3 length: 16
J gene: TRBJ2-2
D gene: .
V gene: TRBV14

CDR3 DNA: TGTGCCAGCAGTTATCAGGCGGACAGCTCCTACGAGCAGTACTTC
CDR3 protein: CASSYQADSSYEQYF
clone size: .
CDR3 length: 15
J gene: TRBJ2-7
D gene: .
V gene: TRBV27

CDR3 DNA: TGTGCCAGCAGTCTACGGTACCCCTACGAGCAGTACTTC
CDR3 protein: CASSLRYPYEQYF
clone size: .
CDR3 length: 13
J gene: TRBJ2-7
D gene: .
V gene: TRBV27

CDR3 DNA: TGTGCCAACAGCGACATAGCTAACTATGGCTACACCTTC
CDR3 protein: CANSDIANYGYTF
clone size: .
CDR3 length: 13
J gene: TRBJ1-2
D gene: .
V gene: TRBV14

CDR3 DNA: TGTGCCACCAGCAGAGCGATTACAGATACGCAGTATTTT
CDR3 protein: CATSRAITDTQYF
clone size: .
CDR3 length: 13
J gene: TRBJ2-3
D gene: .
V gene: TRBV15

CDR3 DNA: TGTGCCAGCGCCGGGTCATTATACAATGAGCAGTTCTTC
CDR3 protein: CASAGSLYNEQFF
clone size: .
CDR3 length: 13
J gene: TRBJ2-1
D gene: .
V gene: TRBV25-1

CDR3 DNA: TGCGCCAGCAGGGAATTAGGGGGGCTAGGGGATGAAAAACTGTTTTTT
CDR3 protein: CASRELGGLGDEKLFF
clone size: .
CDR3 length: 16
J gene: TRBJ1-4
D gene: .
V gene: TRBV4-1

CDR3 DNA: TGTGCCAGTAGTATTCAGGGCGGGACAGAAAAACTGTTTTTT
CDR3 protein: CASSIQGGTEKLFF
clone size: .
CDR3 length: 14
J gene: TRBJ1-4
D gene: .
V gene: TRBV19

CDR3 DNA: TGTGCCAGCAGTTTTCCCCCCGGGGGAGGGAACAATCAGCCCCAGCATTTT
CDR3 protein: CASSFPPGGGNNQPQHF
clone size: .
CDR3 length: 17
J gene: TRBJ1-5
D gene: .
V gene: TRBV28

CDR3 DNA: TGCAGCGTCGCCGGGACAGGGACGATAGGTGGCTACACCTTC
CDR3 protein: CSVAGTGTIGGYTF
clone size: .
CDR3 length: 14
J gene: TRBJ1-2
D gene: TRBD1
V gene: TRBV29-1

CDR3 DNA: TGTGCCAGCAGCTTGGGACAGGGGGAAGCTTTCTTT
CDR3 protein: CASSLGQGEAFF
clone size: few
CDR3 length: 12
J gene: TRBJ1-1
D gene: TRBD1
V gene: TRBV7-8

CDR3 DNA: TGTGCCAGCAGCGTAGATGGGACTAGCTCCTACGAGCAGTACTTC
CDR3 protein: CASSVDGTSSYEQYF
clone size: .
CDR3 length: 15
J gene: TRBJ2-7
D gene: TRBD2
V gene: TRBV9

CDR3 DNA: TGTGCCAGCAGTCCTCGGGACACCCAAACCTACAATGAGCAGTTCTTC
CDR3 protein: CASSPRDTQTYNEQFF
clone size: .
CDR3 length: 16
J gene: TRBJ2-1
D gene: .
V gene: TRBV7-9

CDR3 DNA: TGCAGTGCTGGACGGTTTACTGAGCAGTTCTTC
CDR3 protein: CSAGRFTEQFF
clone size: .
CDR3 length: 11
J gene: TRBJ2-1
D gene: .
V gene: TRBV20-1

CDR3 DNA: TGCAGCGCTGCGCCTAGCGGTAGCACAGATACGCAGTATTTT
CDR3 protein: CSAAPSGSTDTQYF
clone size: .
CDR3 length: 14
J gene: TRBJ2-3
D gene: TRBD2
V gene: TRBV29-1

CDR3 DNA: TGTGCCAGTAGTCTTGGGGCCGCTCACACTGAAGCTTTCTTT
CDR3 protein: CASSLGAAHTEAFF
clone size: .
CDR3 length: 14
J gene: TRBJ1-1
D gene: .
V gene: TRBV19

CDR3 DNA: TGTGCCAGCAGCCCGGCTAGTTCGAGTGAGCAGTTCTTC
CDR3 protein: CASSPASSSEQFF
clone size: .
CDR3 length: 13
J gene: TRBJ2-1
D gene: .
V gene: TRBV4-2